This T cell receptor (beta chain) was profiled in a study of blood T cell repertoires in COVID-19. Study information: The cDNA or gDNA used as material had been derived from T cells, B-cell-depleted T cells, or PBMCs.

Participants had their cohort set by participant-reported clinical history. Among Cohort 3 donors, those recovered had two negative PCRs, clearance, or symptom resolution. The germline V and J ends were trimmed by 4 bases and 8 bases, with 17 bases remaining between them. CDR3 length: 15 residues. The germline V gene has CDR1 MNHEY and CDR2 SMNVEV (reference sequence). The table came from immunoSEQ multiplex PCR; TCRdb's copy has only in-frame clones and leaves some out. Of 40,000 to 50,000 clones listed, about 88% were seen once; the top ten hold 3.1%. This chain connects TRBV27 to TRBJ1-4; possible D gene TRBD1, 6 bases. Source material: PBMCs or T cells enriched from blood (not recorded which). This clonotype was sampled from a woman aged 45-65 years who had recovered from COVID-19. CDR3 sequence (DNA): TGTGCCAGCAGTTGGTCGGGGGGCCAAGCGGAAAAACTGTTTTTT. Translated, it gives CASSWSGGQAEKLFF.